Following are 5 T cell receptor beta chains from one sample sequenced in a study of T cell responses to AZD1222 COVID-19 vaccine. Data came from immunoSEQ multiplex PCR; TCRdb stores just in-frame clones and leaves some out. The data contain some 130,000 clones, 88% of them singletons. The sequences come from peripheral blood, collected 28 days after the second AZD1222 dose. The source is an adult who received the AZD1222 COVID-19 vaccine.

The rearrangement links TRBV10-3 to TRBJ1-1; D may be TRBD1 (5 bases). The CDR3 contains 15 residues. Deletions cut 1 base from V and 4 bases from J, with 13 bases between. Germline V gene data show CDR1 as ENHRY and CDR2 as SYGVKD. CDR3 nucleotides: TGTGCCATCAGTGAGTTTACAGGCCGAGGCACTGAAGCTTTCTTT. Protein product: CAISEFTGRGTEAFF.

Concerning this clone itself: The junction does not match germline at one end; this may be a read error. This rearrangement joins TRBV6-5 to TRBJ2-7; 13 bases are shared with TRBD2. CDR1 and CDR2 from the germline V gene are MNHEY and SVGAGI. The CDR3 covers 13 residues. CDR3 in DNA: TGTGCCAGCAGTTACGGCCCCGGGACTAGCGGGATGTTC. This translates into CASSYGPGTSGMF.

V is TRBV6-5 and J is TRBJ2-7, with 7 nucleotides matching TRBD1. The V and J ends lost 8 bases and 5 bases, in that order; junction bases with no gene match: 12. The CDR3 loop spans 14 amino acids. Germline CDR1 MNHEY, CDR2 SVGAGI. CDR3 sequence reads: CASRRGRLNDEQYF. The CDR3 coding sequence is TGTGCCAGCCGAAGGGGGCGATTGAACGACGAGCAGTACTTC.

The J gene is TRBJ1-1, the V gene TRBV5-1; D gene ambiguous. Germline-derived CDR1 and CDR2 are SGHRS and YFSETQ. Between the trimmed V and J ends, which lost 1 base and 8 bases, there was a span of 24 bases. The CDR3 extends over 17 amino acids. Written as DNA, the CDR3 is TGCGCCAGCAGCTTGCGCCTCCGCGGACCTCTCGAGAGGGAAGCTTTCTTT. This gives the protein CASSLRLRGPLEREAFF.

The V gene is TRBV28, the J gene TRBJ1-2, with 8 bases aligning to TRBD1. Germline V gives CDR1 MDHEN, CDR2 SYDVKM. Trimming at V came to 1 base and at J to 1 base, leaving 2 bases not matched to a gene. The CDR3 contains 15 residues. This CDR3 is CASSLSTGVNYGYTF. CDR3 nucleotides: TGTGCCAGCAGTTTATCGACAGGGGTTAACTATGGCTACACCTTC.